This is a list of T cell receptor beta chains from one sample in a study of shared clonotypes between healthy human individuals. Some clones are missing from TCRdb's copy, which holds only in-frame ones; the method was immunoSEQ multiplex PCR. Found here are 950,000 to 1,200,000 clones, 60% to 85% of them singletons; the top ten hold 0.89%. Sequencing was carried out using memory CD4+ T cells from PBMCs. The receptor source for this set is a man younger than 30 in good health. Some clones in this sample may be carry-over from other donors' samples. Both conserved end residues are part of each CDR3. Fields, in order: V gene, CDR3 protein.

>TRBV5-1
CASSLRGGDSNQPQHF
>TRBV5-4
CASSRDRASDNEQFF
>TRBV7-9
CASSLSLGYEQYF
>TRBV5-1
CASSQGQGNMNTEAFF
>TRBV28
CASSFGLAANTGELFF
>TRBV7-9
CASSLFQTGRRNEQFF
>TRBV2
CATQTGANTGELFF
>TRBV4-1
CASSQIFDTQYF
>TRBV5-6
CASSPRGGSNEKLFF
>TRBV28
CASITPGTDTQYF
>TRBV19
CASSPLPGTGNGYTF
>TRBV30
CAWKPQGAATNEKLFF
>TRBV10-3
CAISDSRTGQETQYF
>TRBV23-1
CASSRYKSSYNEQFF
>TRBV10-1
CASSRDNKAFF
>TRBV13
CASSCRSLGGDQPQHF